These T cell receptor beta chains were read from a single sample in a study of blood T cell repertoires in COVID-19. The assay was immunoSEQ multiplex PCR, and TCRdb's table has in-frame clones only and misses some. The data show about 230,000 clones, with roughly 80% seen just once and roughly 7.4% held by the top ten. The sample comprised peripheral blood. Receptors originate from a woman aged 45 to 65 with acute or convalescent COVID-19. The CDR3 runs from the conserved cysteine through the conserved F or W. Each record gives: J gene, V gene, clone size, D gene, CDR3 DNA, CDR3 protein. A D gene is named only where the DNA matches it firmly. A row's size may be missing; if present it is once, few, many or a size class.

j_call: TRBJ2-1; v_call: TRBV7-2; clone_size: once; d_call: TRBD1; cdr3_nt: TGTGCCAGCAGCTTAGCGGCGCCGGGACAGGGGTTTGAGCAGTTCTTC; cdr3_aa: CASSLAAPGQGFEQFF
j_call: TRBJ2-7; v_call: TRBV6-6; clone_size: .; d_call: TRBD1; cdr3_nt: TGTGCCAGCAGTTACTCGACAGGGGGGTTCTACGAGCAGTACTTC; cdr3_aa: CASSYSTGGFYEQYF
j_call: TRBJ1-1; v_call: TRBV27; clone_size: .; d_call: .; cdr3_nt: TGTGCCAGCAGTTTAACGACAGTCACTGAAGCTTTCTTT; cdr3_aa: CASSLTTVTEAFF
j_call: TRBJ2-7; v_call: TRBV7-2; clone_size: .; d_call: .; cdr3_nt: TGTGCCAGCAGCTTACTCTACGAGCAGTACTTC; cdr3_aa: CASSLLYEQYF
j_call: TRBJ1-1; v_call: TRBV4-3; clone_size: .; d_call: .; cdr3_nt: TGCGCCAGCAGCCACCTCCAGGGAAACACTGAAGCTTTCTTT; cdr3_aa: CASSHLQGNTEAFF
j_call: TRBJ1-6; v_call: TRBV28; clone_size: once; d_call: .; cdr3_nt: TGTGCCAGCAGTTTTTCGGGGAAGGTCTCCTATAATTCACCCCTCCACTTT; cdr3_aa: CASSFSGKVSYNSPLHF
j_call: TRBJ1-6; v_call: TRBV30; clone_size: .; d_call: .; cdr3_nt: TGTGCCTGGATTCAGGGTGGGAATAATTCACCCCTCCACTTT; cdr3_aa: CAWIQGGNNSPLHF
j_call: TRBJ2-3; v_call: TRBV4-3; clone_size: .; d_call: .; cdr3_nt: TGCGCCGGTGGGGCCCCCACGGATACGCAGTATTTT; cdr3_aa: CAGGAPTDTQYF
j_call: TRBJ2-5; v_call: TRBV5-6; clone_size: .; d_call: .; cdr3_nt: TGTGCCAGCAGCTTGGCTGGGCTCCGGTTGGAGACCCAGTACTTC; cdr3_aa: CASSLAGLRLETQYF
j_call: TRBJ1-4; v_call: TRBV2; clone_size: .; d_call: .; cdr3_nt: TGTGCCAGCAGCGCGGGCAACTCCAAAGGTGTAAAACTGTTTTTT; cdr3_aa: CASSAGNSKGVKLFF
j_call: TRBJ2-7; v_call: TRBV7-8; clone_size: .; d_call: TRBD1; cdr3_nt: TGTGCCAGCAGCTTAGAAGGGACAGGGTTCACCTACGAGCAGTACTTC; cdr3_aa: CASSLEGTGFTYEQYF
j_call: TRBJ1-2; v_call: TRBV12-3/TRBV12-4; clone_size: .; d_call: .; cdr3_nt: TGTGCCAGCACCAACAGGAATAACTATGGCTACACCTTC; cdr3_aa: CASTNRNNYGYTF
j_call: TRBJ2-6; v_call: TRBV2; clone_size: .; d_call: .; cdr3_nt: TGTGCCAGCAGTTTCCCCCACTCTGGGGCCAACGTCCTGACTTTC; cdr3_aa: CASSFPHSGANVLTF
j_call: TRBJ2-7; v_call: TRBV11-3; clone_size: .; d_call: .; cdr3_nt: TGTGCCAGCAGCTTAGGGGATCGGGGCGAGCAGTACTTC; cdr3_aa: CASSLGDRGEQYF
j_call: TRBJ1-2; v_call: TRBV3-1/TRBV3-2; clone_size: .; d_call: TRBD1; cdr3_nt: TGTGCCAGCAGCCCGAGACAGGGAAGCTATGGCTACACCTTC; cdr3_aa: CASSPRQGSYGYTF
j_call: TRBJ2-1; v_call: TRBV7-2; clone_size: few; d_call: .; cdr3_nt: TGTGCCAGCAGCTTATGGGCCCCGTTCTTC; cdr3_aa: CASSLWAPFF